The T cell receptor (beta chain) described here comes from a study of graft-versus-host responses after intestinal transplantation. For the study at large: Once they had received anti-thymocyte globulin induction, all recipients took tacrolimus and steroids for 2 to 4 years. Study results and limitations: Early HvG declines after transplant were associated with peak circulating GvH clone levels. GvH clones detected in recipient marrow included some appearing first in ileum or blood.

For this clone: Its target is unknown.

V lost 2 bases and J 8 bases, leaving 21 bases between the germline ends. CDR1 is MNHEY, CDR2 SVGAGI, per germline. This CDR3 is 16 amino acids long. This table comes from immunoSEQ multiplex PCR, and its TCRdb copy is limited to in-frame clones, with some not included. Among about 71,000 clones listed, less than 95% were seen once. The chain employs TRBV6-5 and TRBJ1-2; weak D call: TRBD1 (6 bases). The TCR sequence derives from a human donor who received an intestinal transplant. Sequencing was performed on unstimulated CD8+ T cells sorted from spleen or lymph node cells, taken before intestinal transplant. DNA for the CDR3: TGTGCCAGCAGTTACACCTCACAGGGCCTCGTATCGGGCTACACCTTC. Its protein is CASSYTSQGLVSGYTF.